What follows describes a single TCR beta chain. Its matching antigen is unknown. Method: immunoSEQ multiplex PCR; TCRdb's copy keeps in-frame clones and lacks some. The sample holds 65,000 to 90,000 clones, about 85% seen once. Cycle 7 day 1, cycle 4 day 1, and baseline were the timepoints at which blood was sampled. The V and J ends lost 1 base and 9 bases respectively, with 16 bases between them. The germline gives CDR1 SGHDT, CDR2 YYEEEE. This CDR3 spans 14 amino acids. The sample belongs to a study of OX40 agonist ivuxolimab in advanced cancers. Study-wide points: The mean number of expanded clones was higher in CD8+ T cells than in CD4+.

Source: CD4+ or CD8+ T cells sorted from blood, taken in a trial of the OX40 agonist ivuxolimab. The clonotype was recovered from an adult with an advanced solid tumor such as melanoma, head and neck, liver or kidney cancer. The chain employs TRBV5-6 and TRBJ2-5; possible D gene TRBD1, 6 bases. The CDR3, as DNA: TGTGCCAGCAGCTTGTGGACAAGGGACAAGGCCCAGTACTTC. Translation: CASSLWTRDKAQYF.